This T cell receptor (beta chain) was captured by sequencing in a study of post-analysis software for immune sequencing data. Across the study: The study covered relapsing-remitting, secondary progressive and progressive-relapsing courses of multiple sclerosis. Overall study results and limits: Patients had higher frequencies than controls of about 5 TRBV segments, including TRBV5-6, TRBV5-1 and TRBV20-1.

This clonotype has ten or more counts. No antigen is known for it. CDR1 is MGHRA, CDR2 YSYEKL, per germline. The length of the CDR3 is 16 residues. V dropped 3 bases and J dropped 8; count of bases not matched to a gene: 14. Each TCR beta cDNA library carried unique molecular identifiers. MiXCR, applied by TCRdb to the PCR reads, yields one record per CDR3 protein. The sample shows around 250,000 distinct CDR3 sequences, about 38% of them seen only once. The sequenced sample was blood. The clonotype originates from a girl aged 10-17 years with multiple sclerosis. The chain carries TRBV4-1 and TRBJ1-2; 8 nucleotides match TRBD1. CDR3 sequence: CASSHRWETGVEGYTF. The CDR3 nucleotides are TGCGCCAGCAGCCACCGTTGGGAGACAGGGGTAGAAGGCTACACCTTC.